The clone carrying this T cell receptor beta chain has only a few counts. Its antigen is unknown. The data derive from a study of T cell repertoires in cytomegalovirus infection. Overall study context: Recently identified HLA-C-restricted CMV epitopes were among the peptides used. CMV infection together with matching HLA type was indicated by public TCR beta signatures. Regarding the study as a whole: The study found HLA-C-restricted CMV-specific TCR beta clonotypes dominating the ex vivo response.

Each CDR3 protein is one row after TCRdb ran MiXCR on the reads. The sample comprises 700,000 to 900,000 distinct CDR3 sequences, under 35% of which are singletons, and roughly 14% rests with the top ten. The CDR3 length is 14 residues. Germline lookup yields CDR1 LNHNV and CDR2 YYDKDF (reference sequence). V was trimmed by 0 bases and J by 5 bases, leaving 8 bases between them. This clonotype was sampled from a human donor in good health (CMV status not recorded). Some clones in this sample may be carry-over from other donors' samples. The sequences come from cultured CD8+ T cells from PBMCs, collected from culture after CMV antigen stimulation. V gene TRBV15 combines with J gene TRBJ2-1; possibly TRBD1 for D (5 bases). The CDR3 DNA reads TGTGCCACCAGCAGAGATCTGGGGCACAATGAGCAGTTCTTC. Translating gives CATSRDLGHNEQFF.